The rows below give T cell receptor beta chains drawn from one sample of a study of blood T cell repertoires in COVID-19. Sequenced by immunoSEQ multiplex PCR; TCRdb stores in-frame clones only, minus some. This table has under 200,000 clones, approximately 80% appearing once. The sequenced sample was PBMCs or T cells enriched from blood (not recorded which). The origin of the receptors is a woman aged 55-70 years with acute COVID-19. CDR3s include the opening cysteine and the closing phenylalanine or tryptophan.

J gene | V gene | CDR3 length | CDR3 protein
TRBJ2-7 | TRBV30 | 14 | CAWSIGGGIYEQYF
TRBJ2-7 | TRBV5-4 | 14 | CASSLTSGSYEQYF
TRBJ2-1 | TRBV12-5 | 16 | CASGHGGLAEYNEQFF
TRBJ1-5 | TRBV9 | 15 | CASSEGQHSNQPQHF
TRBJ1-1 | TRBV4-3 | 13 | CASSRQGNTEAFF
TRBJ1-5 | TRBV30 | 14 | CAWREPTYNQPQHF
TRBJ2-5 | TRBV14 | 16 | CASSQPGLTVKETQYF
TRBJ1-5 | TRBV19 | 13 | CASIGRGTQPQHF
TRBJ2-5 | TRBV14 | 17 | CASSISPGLGSGETQYF
TRBJ1-1 | TRBV12-2 | 16 | CASRLNPPGVNTEAFF
TRBJ1-1 | TRBV18 | 13 | CASSHSDYTEAFF
TRBJ2-1 | TRBV7-6 | 17 | CASSNQNRGGQGNEQFF
TRBJ1-5 | TRBV3-1/TRBV3-2 | 15 | CASSQEGREGQPQHF
TRBJ2-7 | TRBV24-1 | 13 | CATSRYQGLPQYF
TRBJ1-5 | TRBV30 | 14 | CAWSVNSLREPQHF
TRBJ1-2 | TRBV7-9 | 13 | CASGSHRAYGYTF
TRBJ2-3 | TRBV4-3 | 15 | CASSPRGGATDTQYF
TRBJ2-3 | TRBV5-5 | 19 | CASSLTSRTSGSSTDTQYF
TRBJ2-6 | TRBV6-4 | 16 | CASSDPLKTGANVLTF
TRBJ2-2 | TRBV24-1 | 18 | CATTPGLAGGGYTGELFF
TRBJ1-1 | TRBV9 | 14 | CASSAQQANTEAFF
TRBJ2-3 | TRBV4-1 | 14 | CASSLGDNTDTQYF
TRBJ1-2 | TRBV5-1 | 15 | CASSLGAGTNYGYTF
TRBJ2-2 | TRBV7-8 | 19 | CASSTPGSSGSNWVGELFF
TRBJ2-3 | TRBV5-6 | 16 | CASSWGTSGFTDTQYF
TRBJ1-2 | TRBV19 | 17 | CASSRPLGGGGINGYTF
TRBJ2-5 | TRBV7-2 | 15 | CASSLGFGHQETQYF
TRBJ2-2 | TRBV4-2 | 13 | CASSRETTGELFF
TRBJ2-3 | TRBV25-1 | 17 | CASSEVWGGPVPDTQYF
TRBJ2-1 | TRBV20-1 | 10 | CSARGGEQFF
TRBJ2-7 | TRBV9 | 13 | CASSRDFHYEQYF
TRBJ2-1 | TRBV6-5 | 14 | CASSKGTSGNEQFF
TRBJ2-3 | TRBV12-3/TRBV12-4 | 12 | CASRGQRGTQYF
TRBJ2-5 | TRBV6-6 | 15 | CASSISAGGQETQYF
TRBJ1-3 | TRBV5-4 | 16 | CASSLATGTGFSTIYF
TRBJ2-1 | TRBV9 | 12 | CASSEQDHEQFF
TRBJ1-2 | TRBV2 | 13 | CASSSDREGGYTF
TRBJ2-1 | TRBV3-1/TRBV3-2 | 15 | CASSPSGGAFNEQFF
TRBJ1-3 | TRBV10-3 | 19 | CATSRGGAPFMGSGNTIYF
TRBJ1-2 | TRBV6-5 | 13 | CASNGGLGYGYTF
TRBJ2-7 | TRBV7-2 | 13 | CASSLKRFYEQYF
TRBJ1-1 | TRBV10-1 | 14 | CASSGEGAVTEAFF
TRBJ1-6 | TRBV2 | 13 | CASSGNRDSPLHF
TRBJ2-4 | TRBV4-1 | 14 | CASSPTGGTNIQYF
TRBJ1-2 | TRBV27 | 13 | CASRLQGARGYTF
TRBJ2-5 | TRBV4-2 | 16 | CASSQASSGAQETQYF
TRBJ1-2 | TRBV2 | 12 | CASRDSYYGYTF
TRBJ1-6 | TRBV7-9 | 15 | CASSLADFYNSPLHF
TRBJ2-2 | TRBV4-3 | 17 | CASSQVATSGRAGELFF
TRBJ1-6 | TRBV5-6 | 14 | CASSLGQGNSPLHF
TRBJ2-5 | TRBV5-6 | 12 | CASSLGRETQYF
TRBJ2-1 | TRBV6-5 | 14 | CASRPTSGYNEQFF
TRBJ2-3 | TRBV7-2 | 15 | CASSLSSGGSDTQYF
TRBJ1-1 | TRBV6-1 | 15 | CASSEGFGGNTEAFF